Below, 8 T cell receptor beta chains from the same sample are listed, as sequenced in a study of T-cell memory formation after mild COVID-19. TCRdb called the 5' RACE reads again in MiXCR, with one record for every CDR3 protein. The top ten hold around 1.9% of the sample, which has 140,000 or so distinct CDR3 sequences, 6% to 7% seen once. The sample taken for sequencing was PBMCs or a T cell subset sorted from them (not recorded which). The receptors stem from an adult woman who had mild COVID-19 (a few samples of this study predate the infection). Cell type and time point are not known.

The table lists this clonotype with a few counts. This chain connects TRBV7-3 to TRBJ2-7; TRBD1 agrees at 8 bases. Looked up from germline, CDR1 is SGHTA and CDR2 is FQGTGA. The CDR3 length is 15 residues. After removal of 4 bases from V and 6 bases from J, the junction contained 11 bases not matched to a gene. CDR3 bases: TGTGCCAGCAGCTCAACAGGGGGAGCCTCCGGCGAGCAGTACTTC. Translation: CASSSTGGASGEQYF.

This clonotype was observed a handful of times. The chain has TRBV7-3 and TRBJ1-1; D might be TRBD1 (6 bases). The germline V gene has CDR1 SGHTA and CDR2 FQGTGA. The V end lost 5 bases, the J end lost 5 bases, and 18 bases lay between the germline ends. CDR3 length: 15 residues. The CDR3 reads CASSPGQRLTTEAFF. The CDR3 DNA follows: TGTGCCAGCAGCCCCGGACAGCGGCTGACGACTGAAGCTTTCTTT.

Only a few counts were recorded for this clonotype. This chain uses TRBV29-1 with TRBJ1-5, with D perhaps TRBD1 (6 bases). The V and J ends lost 8 bases and 0 bases respectively, with 11 bases between them. Germline V gene lookup returns CDR1 SQVTM and CDR2 ANQGSEA. The CDR3 consists of 13 residues. CDR3 region: CSHSQGSNQPQHF. The CDR3 nucleotides read TGCAGCCACTCACAGGGTAGCAATCAGCCCCAGCATTTT.

This clonotype was counted a few times. The V gene is TRBV12-3 or TRBV12-4, the J gene TRBJ2-3, with 9 bases matching TRBD1. The CDR3 extends over 15 amino acids. Trimming removed 6 bases from V and 3 bases from J; junction bases left unmatched: 7. The CDR3 sequence: CASSLTGGSTDTQYF. The CDR3 bases are TGTGCCAGCAGCCTGACAGGGGGTTCGACAGATACGCAGTATTTT.

This clonotype was observed many times. The chain combines TRBV2 with TRBJ2-1; 9 nucleotides align to TRBD1. The CDR3 length is 13 residues. The germline gives CDR1 SNHLY, CDR2 FYNNEI. Trimming cost V 5 bases and J 7 bases; bases outside gene matches: 3. The CDR3 nucleotides are TGTGCCAGCAGTCGGACAGGGGTTAATGAGCAGTTCTTC. Protein: CASSRTGVNEQFF.

This clonotype was found many times. The gene calls are TRBV6-5 and TRBJ2-1, with D maybe TRBD1 (7 bases). Germline V lookup: CDR1 MNHEY, CDR2 SVGAGI. Trimming took off 1 base at V and 6 bases at J, with 19 bases between the two ends. The CDR3 is made up of 17 amino acids. Here the CDR3 DNA reads TGTGCCAGCAGTTACTGGCAGGGGGGTAGGCGGGTCAATGAGCAGTTCTTC. It encodes CASSYWQGGRRVNEQFF.

As for this clonotype: One base away lies a much larger clone, so this may be a sequencing read error. The J gene is TRBJ2-1, the V gene TRBV20-1; D unclear. The germline V gene has CDR1 DFQATT and CDR2 SNEGSKA (reference sequence). The CDR3 has 16 amino acids. CDR3 nucleotide sequence: TGCAGTGCTAGAGATGTCGGCGGATCTTCCTACAATCAGCAGTTCTTC. Translated, it gives CSARDVGGSSYNQQFF.

This clonotype was counted many times. This chain links TRBV10-3 with TRBJ2-7, with TRBD1 matching 10 bases. Germline trimming cut 5 bases from V and 5 bases from J; bases unmatched to any gene: 9. Germline lookup yields CDR1 ENHRY and CDR2 SYGVKD. This CDR3 is built from 15 residues. The CDR3 loop is CAISSRGTGVDEQYF. The CDR3 DNA reads TGTGCCATCAGTTCAAGGGGGACAGGGGTCGACGAGCAGTACTTC.